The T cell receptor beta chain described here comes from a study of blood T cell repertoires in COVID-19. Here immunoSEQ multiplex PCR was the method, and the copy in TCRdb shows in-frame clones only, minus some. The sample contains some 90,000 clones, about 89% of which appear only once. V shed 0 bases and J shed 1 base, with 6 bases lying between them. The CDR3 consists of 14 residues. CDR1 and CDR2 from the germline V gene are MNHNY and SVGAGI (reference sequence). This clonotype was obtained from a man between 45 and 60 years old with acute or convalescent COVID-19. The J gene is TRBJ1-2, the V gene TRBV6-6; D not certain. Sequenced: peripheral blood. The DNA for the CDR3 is TGTGCCAGCAGTTACTCCACTTTTAACTATGGCTACACCTTC. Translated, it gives CASSYSTFNYGYTF.